These 19 T cell receptor beta chains came from one sample sequenced in a study of shared clonotypes between healthy human individuals (dated by TCRdb to between 2020 and 2021). Library generation was performed with the immunoSEQ multiplex PCR assay. TCRdb took over this immuneACCESS table, retaining in-frame rearrangements with V and J assigned. Such tables are incomplete; in checked studies, under half of the missing clones stem from an unresolved V gene, and the remainder is unexplained. The sample table records some 2.4 million clones; under 95% of these occur just once. 0.36% of the sample goes to the ten largest clones. The sequenced sample was naive CD4+ T cells from PBMCs. The cell subset or site label for this specimen denotes: CD45RA+ positively selected. The receptors shown here come from a man between 18 and 29 years old in good health. Some clones in this sample may be carry-over from other donors' samples.

The rearrangement uses TRBV5-4 and TRBJ2-1; tentatively, D is TRBD2 (5 bases). Trimming shortened V by 0 bases and J by 2 bases, and 9 bases separated the two germline ends. Germline V gene sequence: CDR1 SGHNT, CDR2 YYREEE (reference sequence). The CDR3 totals 15 residues. The CDR3 protein is CASSLDSSPYNEQFF. DNA for the CDR3: TGTGCCAGCAGCTTGGATTCTAGCCCCTACAATGAGCAGTTCTTC.

Comments on this clone: Distinct nucleotide sequences in the sample also encode this CDR3. The genes are TRBV5-4 and TRBJ2-7, with a weak D call TRBD1 (7 bases). Trimming took 0 bases from V and 6 from J, leaving 10 bases between them. This CDR3 has 13 residues. From germline, CDR1 is SGHNT and CDR2 YYREEE (reference sequence). CDR3 DNA sequence: TGTGCCAGCAGCTTGGGGCAGGGGGGCGAGCAGTACTTC. Translated, it gives CASSLGQGGEQYF.

This clone appeared a single time. The chain recombines TRBV19 with TRBJ2-3; unclear D gene. This CDR3 spans 15 amino acids. V gave up 1 base and J gave up 2 bases, with 10 bases separating them. The germline V gene encodes CDR1 LNHDA and CDR2 SQIVND (reference sequence). CDR3 in amino acids: CASSIGRPVTDTQYF. CDR3 bases: TGTGCCAGTAGTATAGGTCGGCCCGTCACAGATACGCAGTATTTT.

This sequence joins TRBV9 and TRBJ2-7, with D perhaps being TRBD1 or TRBD2 (5 bases each). The V end was cut by 0 bases, the J end by 5 bases, with 12 bases between. The CDR3 consists of 14 residues. Germline V gene lookup returns CDR1 SGDLS and CDR2 YYNGEE. Here the CDR3 reads CASSVGGTNDEQYF. CDR3 bases: TGTGCCAGCAGCGTAGGAGGGACGAACGACGAGCAGTACTTC. Full variable domain (remainder filled in from reference TRBV9 and TRBJ2-7): DSGVTQTPKHLITATGQRVTLRCSPRSGDLSVYWYQQSLDQGLQFLIQYYNGEERAKGNILERFSAQQFPDLHSELNLSSLELGDSALYFCASSVGGTNDEQYFGPGTRLTVT.

The gene calls are TRBV18 and TRBJ2-3; 7 nucleotides line up with TRBD2. The CDR3 length is 15 residues. V lost 6 bases and J lost 5; bases outside the gene matches: 11. The germline CDR1 and CDR2 sequences are KGHSH and LQKENI. This chain's CDR3 is CASSLAREMLDTQYF. The CDR3 bases are TGTGCCAGCTCCCTCGCGCGGGAGATGCTAGATACGCAGTATTTT.

The chain carries TRBV11-2 and TRBJ1-6, with 7 bases aligning to TRBD1. The germline CDR1 and CDR2 sequences are SGHAT and FQNNGV. V lost 6 bases to trimming and J lost 4 bases; unmatched junction nucleotides: 6. The CDR3 is 15 amino acids. As DNA, the CDR3 is TGTGCCAGCAGACCCGGACAGGATTATAATTCACCCCTCCACTTT. Amino acid sequence: CASRPGQDYNSPLHF. Using reference TRBV11-2 and TRBJ1-6 for the parts outside the CDR3, the full variable domain is EAGVAQSPRYKIIEKRQSVAFWCNPISGHATLYWYQQILGQGPKLLIQFQNNGVVDDSQLPKDRFSAERLKGVDSTLKIQPAKLEDSAVYLCASRPGQDYNSPLHFGNGTRLTVT.

This chain joins TRBV6-1 and TRBJ2-1; the D call may be TRBD1 or TRBD2 (5 bases each). The germline V and J ends were trimmed by 3 bases and 0 bases, with 15 bases remaining between them. This CDR3 region has 17 residues. Germline V lookup: CDR1 MNHNS, CDR2 SASEGT. The DNA for the CDR3 is TGTGCCAGCAGTGACCCCCCCGCAGGGAGCTCCTACAATGAGCAGTTCTTC. Its translation is CASSDPPAGSSYNEQFF.

V gene TRBV6-5 combines with J gene TRBJ2-1, with D possibly TRBD2 on 7 matching bases. The germline V and J ends were trimmed by 4 bases and 4 bases, with 14 bases remaining between them. Germline CDR1 MNHEY, CDR2 SVGAGI. This CDR3 contains 15 residues. The CDR3 bases are TGTGCCAGCAGTTCGGGGGGCGGGCTTTACAATGAGCAGTTCTTC. This codes for CASSSGGGLYNEQFF.

The rearrangement uses TRBV7-8 and TRBJ2-3; TRBD2 might be the D (6 bases). Germline lookup yields CDR1 SGHVS and CDR2 FQNEAQ. The CDR3 totals 15 residues. V was trimmed by 3 bases and J by 0 bases, leaving 10 bases between them. This CDR3 reads CASSFERVSTDTQYF. CDR3 coding DNA: TGTGCCAGCAGCTTTGAGCGGGTTAGCACAGATACGCAGTATTTT.

This sequence joins TRBV10-1 and TRBJ2-3, with D perhaps being TRBD1 or TRBD2 (5 bases each). V was cut by 2 bases and J by 1 base, with 10 bases left in between. This CDR3 has 15 residues. Germline assignment: CDR1 WNHNN and CDR2 SYGVQD (reference sequence). CDR3 loop: CASSERGGRTDTQYF. In nucleotides, the CDR3 is TGCGCCAGCAGTGAGAGGGGCGGGCGCACAGATACGCAGTATTTT.

Comments on this clone: In the same sample, other DNA sequences code for this CDR3. The rearrangement links TRBV18 to TRBJ2-7; D remains unclear. The germline V gene has CDR1 KGHSH and CDR2 LQKENI. V was trimmed by 0 bases and J by 2 bases, leaving 5 bases between them. The CDR3 is 13 amino acids. For the CDR3, the DNA is TGTGCCAGCTCACCACCGGGCACCTACGAGCAGTACTTC. Its translation: CASSPPGTYEQYF.

This clone was found a few times. V gene TRBV25-1 combines with J gene TRBJ1-2; D ambiguous. Trimming cost V 4 bases and J 8 bases, with 14 bases left between them. Per germline, CDR1 MGHDK and CDR2 SYGVNS. The CDR3 has 13 residues. The CDR3 spells CASSVPSAGGYTF. In DNA form, the CDR3 reads TGTGCCAGCAGTGTTCCCTCCGCGGGCGGCTACACCTTC.

The rearrangement links TRBV15 to TRBJ2-3; 7 positions agree with TRBD2. V shed 5 bases and J 5 bases; nucleotides not matched to a gene: 25. Germline V CDR1 and CDR2: LNHNV, YYDKDF (reference sequence). The CDR3 consists of 20 residues. CDR3 region: CATSAQMGMAGAFLGDTQYF. The CDR3, as DNA: TGTGCCACCAGCGCTCAGATGGGGATGGCGGGAGCCTTTCTGGGAGATACGCAGTATTTT.

The V gene is TRBV14, the J gene TRBJ1-6; no clear D. Germline CDR1 reads SGHDN; CDR2 reads FVKESK. The ends were cut back, 2 bases at V and 10 bases at J, with 15 bases in the middle. This CDR3 contains 15 residues. The CDR3: CASSQHLPADSPLHF. In nucleotides, the CDR3 is TGTGCCAGCAGCCAACATTTACCAGCCGACTCACCCCTCCACTTT.

This chain connects TRBV19 to TRBJ2-1; 8 bases map to TRBD1. V lost 5 bases to trimming and J lost 6 bases; unmatched junction nucleotides: 6. The CDR3 has 14 amino acids. Per germline, CDR1 LNHDA and CDR2 SQIVND (reference sequence). The CDR3 DNA follows: TGTGCCAGTAGTTCGACAGGGGCTATCAATGAGCAGTTCTTC. Translated: CASSSTGAINEQFF.

This chain links TRBV2 with TRBJ2-5; TRBD1 agrees at 10 bases. There are 14 residues in the CDR3. Unmatched junction bases numbered 5, after V lost 5 bases and J lost 5 bases. CDR1 and CDR2 (germline): SNHLY, FYNNEI. The DNA for the CDR3 is TGTGCCAGCAGTCCGGACAGGGGGGACGAGACCCAGTACTTC. Residues: CASSPDRGDETQYF. The full variable domain, rest sourced from reference TRBV2 and TRBJ2-5, is EPEVTQTPSHQVTQMGQEVILRCVPISNHLYFYWYRQILGQKVEFLVSFYNNEISEKSEIFDDQFSVERPDGSNFTLKIRSTKLEDSAMYFCASSPDRGDETQYFGPGTRLLVL.

This clone was observed a few times. This chain joins TRBV4-1 and TRBJ1-1, with 7 bases that match TRBD1. The CDR3 spans 16 residues. Trimming at V came to 4 bases and at J to 7 bases, leaving 15 bases not matched to a gene. The germline CDR1 and CDR2 sequences are MGHRA and YSYEKL. DNA for the CDR3: TGCGCCAGCAGCCCGGGGCTGGACAGGAGGCTGGTTGAAGCTTTCTTT. Amino acids: CASSPGLDRRLVEAFF.

This chain connects TRBV7-2 to TRBJ1-4, with unresolved D. Germline V gene data show CDR1 as SGHTA and CDR2 as FQGNSA. The germline V and J ends were trimmed by 1 base and 7 bases, with 13 bases remaining between them. This CDR3 is built from 15 residues. CDR3 in DNA: TGTGCCAGCAGCTTAGGGCGGCCGGGAAGTGAAAAACTGTTTTTT. Protein: CASSLGRPGSEKLFF.

This rearrangement joins TRBV15 to TRBJ1-4; possibly TRBD1 for D (5 bases). Trimming took off 1 base at V and 2 bases at J, with 14 bases between the two ends. The CDR3 has 17 amino acids. Germline CDR1 reads LNHNV; CDR2 reads YYDKDF (reference sequence). The CDR3 region is CATSRVLEGITNEKLFF. CDR3 nucleotides: TGTGCCACCAGCAGAGTCCTCGAGGGGATTACTAATGAAAAACTGTTTTTT.